The 14 T cell receptor beta chains listed next were all sequenced from one sample in a study of Ad26.COV2.S vaccination and SARS-CoV-2 variants. Profiling relied on immunoSEQ multiplex PCR, and the TCRdb table lists in-frame clones only, not all of them. This table holds fewer than 600,000 clones, about 88% found once. Indicated treatment: some 20 received Ad26.COV2.S at low or high dose, single or two shots; 5 received placebo; per-sample allocation not given. Samples came from day 63 after the first vaccine or placebo injection. Sequencing was performed on peripheral blood, taken in a trial of Ad26.COV2.S vaccine versus placebo. The receptors derive from a person aged 18-60 years who received the Ad26.COV2.S COVID-19 vaccine or a placebo.

The chain combines TRBV9 with TRBJ2-1; TRBD2 agrees at 9 bases. The germline V gene encodes CDR1 SGDLS and CDR2 YYNGEE. The CDR3 has 14 residues. V was pared by 3 bases and J by 9 bases, with 7 bases of the junction left unmatched. The CDR3 coding sequence is TGTGCCAGCAGCGAACGTCAACTAGCGGGTGAGCAGTTCTTC. Translated, it gives CASSERQLAGEQFF.

This clone has only a few counts. Additional DNA sequences in this sample encode the identical CDR3. The chain couples TRBV18 to TRBJ1-1, with D hard to call. Germline V gene data show CDR1 as KGHSH and CDR2 as LQKENI. The CDR3 has 13 residues. Trimming took 2 bases from V and 1 from J, leaving 5 bases between them. In DNA form, the CDR3 reads TGTGCCAGCTCACCAGGGCAGAACACTGAAGCTTTCTTT. It translates to CASSPGQNTEAFF.

The CDR3, as DNA: TGTGCCAGCAGCGTACAAGGCGAGGAGACCCAGTACTTC. Translated, it gives CASSVQGEETQYF. The rearrangement joins TRBV6-5 to TRBJ2-5; D is uncertain. Trimming cost V 6 bases and J 5 bases, with 13 bases left between them. The CDR3 length is 13 residues. The germline gives CDR1 MNHEY, CDR2 SVGAGI.

The rearrangement joins TRBV7-9 to TRBJ2-2; no clear D gene. There are 13 residues in the CDR3. V was cut by 4 bases and J by 6 bases, with 9 bases left in between. In germline, CDR1 is SEHNR, CDR2 FQNEAQ (reference sequence). Written as DNA, the CDR3 is TGTGCCAGCAGCTCCGAGATCCCCGGGGAGCTGTTTTTT. It translates to CASSSEIPGELFF. Full variable domain (outside the CDR3, taken from reference TRBV7-9 and TRBJ2-2): DTGVSQNPRHKITKRGQNVTFRCDPISEHNRLYWYRQTLGQGPEFLTYFQNEAQLEKSRLLSDRFSAERPKGSFSTLEIQRTEQGDSAMYLCASSSEIPGELFFGEGSRLTVL.

This clone was seen only a few times. V gene TRBV5-8 combines with J gene TRBJ1-5, with D possibly TRBD1 on 5 matching bases. This CDR3 region has 17 residues. V dropped 1 base and J dropped 1 base, with 15 bases sitting between them. CDR1 and CDR2 from the germline V gene are SGHTS and YDEGEE. The CDR3 nucleotides are TGTGCCAGCAGCTTGTTGTCCCTCGGGACCAGCAATCAGCCCCAGCATTTT. Protein product: CASSLLSLGTSNQPQHF.

The gene calls are TRBV7-9 and TRBJ1-6; D gene uncertain. The germline V and J ends were trimmed by 5 bases and 9 bases, with 14 bases remaining between them. CDR1 SEHNR and CDR2 FQNEAQ come from the germline V gene (reference sequence). This CDR3 spans 14 amino acids. The CDR3 DNA sequence: TGTGCCAGCAGCGCGGATCCCGCTGGTTCACCCCTCCACTTT. It specifies CASSADPAGSPLHF.

V and J are TRBV2 and TRBJ1-1; the D gene is possibly TRBD1 (6 bases). The CDR3 is 13 residues long. The ends were cut back, 6 bases at V and 1 base at J, with 9 bases in the middle. Germline CDR1 reads SNHLY; CDR2 reads FYNNEI. CDR3 in amino acids: CASRAGENTEAFF. The CDR3 DNA is TGTGCCAGCAGGGCAGGGGAGAACACTGAAGCTTTCTTT.

V and J are TRBV6-5 and TRBJ2-7; no reliable D call. The germline CDR1 and CDR2 sequences are MNHEY and SVGAGI. Trimming cost V 4 bases and J 0 bases, with 13 bases left between them. This CDR3 spans 15 amino acids. In nucleotides, the CDR3 is TGTGCCAGCAGTTCCCGCCAGACAAGCTCCTACGAGCAGTACTTC. This translates into CASSSRQTSSYEQYF.

J is TRBJ2-5 and V is TRBV19, with D uncertain. CDR1 and CDR2 (germline): LNHDA, SQIVND (reference sequence). The ends were cut back, 3 bases at V and 2 bases at J, with 10 bases in the middle. The CDR3 totals 14 residues. The CDR3: CASSMVANQETQYF. Written as DNA, the CDR3 is TGTGCCAGTAGTATGGTAGCCAATCAAGAGACCCAGTACTTC.

About this clone itself: Additional DNA sequences in this sample encode the identical CDR3. This chain connects TRBV19 to TRBJ2-2, with no clear D. The germline V and J ends were trimmed by 3 bases and 1 base, with 6 bases remaining between them. Germline lookup yields CDR1 LNHDA and CDR2 SQIVND (reference sequence). This CDR3 region has 14 residues. Here the CDR3 reads CASSIQGNTGELFF. CDR3 nucleotide sequence: TGTGCCAGTAGTATTCAAGGGAACACCGGGGAGCTGTTTTTT.

The chain couples TRBV11-2 to TRBJ2-7; 8 bases line up with TRBD1. V lost 3 bases, J lost 7 bases, and 5 bases stayed unmatched. Germline loops: CDR1 SGHAT, CDR2 FQNNGV. This CDR3 spans 13 amino acids. The CDR3 nucleotides read TGTGCCAGCAGCTTCCAGGGGGCGAGGGAGCAGTACTTC. It codes for CASSFQGAREQYF.

The CDR3 DNA sequence: TGTGCCAGCAGTGAACAGGCTAGCGGGAACAGCGAGCAGTTCTTC. The encoded protein is CASSEQASGNSEQFF. The V and J genes are TRBV25-1 and TRBJ2-1; 9 bases fit TRBD2. The germline CDR1 and CDR2 sequences are MGHDK and SYGVNS. This CDR3 comprises 15 residues. V lost 2 bases and J lost 10; bases outside the gene matches: 9.

This clone was observed a handful of times. The rearrangement joins TRBV6-4 to TRBJ1-5; a weak D match, TRBD1 (6 bases). The ends were cut back, 3 bases at V and 0 bases at J, with 6 bases in the middle. This CDR3 has 14 amino acids. Germline loops: CDR1 MRHNA, CDR2 SNTAGT. The CDR3 sequence is CASSEDSSNQPQHF. CDR3 sequence (DNA): TGTGCCAGCAGTGAGGACAGTAGCAATCAGCCCCAGCATTTT.

This chain uses TRBV3-1 (or the pseudogene TRBV3-2) with TRBJ1-5; perhaps TRBD1 as D (6 bases). The V gene's germline CDR1 is LGHDT and CDR2 YNNKEL (reference sequence). V was clipped by 4 bases and J by 6 bases, with 10 bases between them. The CDR3 runs to 13 residues. CDR3 amino acids: CASSLQGAQPQHF. The CDR3 nucleotides read TGTGCCAGCAGCCTACAGGGAGCTCAGCCCCAGCATTTT.